This T cell receptor (beta chain) was obtained from a study of shared T cell receptors in the human thymus. The repertoire was sequenced with immunoSEQ multiplex PCR; TCRdb's copy has only in-frame clones and lacks some. Here the sample spans about 400,000 clones, around 95% being singletons. Sequenced sample: thymocytes. This TCR was sampled from a human donor.

In DNA form, the CDR3 reads TGTGCCAGCAGCTTGGATACGGGTAACACTGAAGCTTTCTTT. This sequence encodes CASSLDTGNTEAFF. This rearrangement joins TRBV5-6 to TRBJ1-1; D call uncertain. Trimming stripped 0 bases from V and 2 bases from J, with 8 bases between. The CDR3 covers 14 residues. CDR1 and CDR2 from the germline V gene are SGHDT and YYEEEE.